A selection of T cell receptor beta chains follows, all from one sample in a study of T cell responses to AZD1222 COVID-19 vaccine. Sequencing used immunoSEQ multiplex PCR; TCRdb keeps in-frame clones, though not all of them. The repertoire includes around 140,000 clones, 88% of them detected once, and approximately 5.1% sits in the top ten. The source was peripheral blood, collected 28 days after the second dose of the MenACWY control vaccine. All receptors derive from an adult who received the MenACWY meningococcal vaccine as a control. The CDR3 runs from the conserved cysteine through the conserved F or W. Each record gives: clone size, V gene, J gene, D gene, CDR3 protein, CDR3 DNA. A D gene is named only where the DNA matches it firmly. The size of a clone is reported for some rows only, either as once, few or many, or as a class for expanded clones.

>.|TRBV5-1|TRBJ1-1|TRBD1
CASSTTGGNTEAFF
TGCGCCAGCAGCACAACAGGGGGGAACACTGAAGCTTTCTTT
>.|TRBV12-3/TRBV12-4|TRBJ1-2|.
CASSRTGNYGYTF
TGTGCCAGCAGCCGAACAGGGAACTATGGCTACACCTTC
>.|TRBV28|TRBJ2-6|TRBD1
CASTYRGAGANVLTF
TGTGCCAGCACTTACAGGGGGGCCGGGGCCAACGTCCTGACTTTC
>few|TRBV19|TRBJ2-7|.
CASSIQRSYEQYF
TGTGCCAGTAGTATCCAAAGGTCCTACGAGCAGTACTTC
>few|TRBV11-2|TRBJ1-1|.
CASSSLRGQNTEAFF
TGTGCCAGCAGCTCCCTCAGGGGACAGAACACTGAAGCTTTCTTT
>.|TRBV5-5|TRBJ2-7|.
CASSLGLPWAYEQYF
TGTGCCAGCAGCTTAGGCCTGCCTTGGGCCTACGAGCAGTACTTC
>.|TRBV6-4|TRBJ1-5|.
CASSLGPNQPQHF
TGTGCCAGCAGTTTAGGGCCCAATCAGCCCCAGCATTTT
>once|TRBV7-2|TRBJ1-6|.
CASSLFRQSSYNSPLHF
TGTGCCAGCAGCTTATTTAGGCAGAGCTCCTATAATTCACCCCTCCACTTT
>few|TRBV19|TRBJ1-5|TRBD1
CASSTYRGGQPQHF
TGTGCCAGTAGTACTTACAGGGGCGGTCAGCCCCAGCATTTT
>.|TRBV3-1/TRBV3-2|TRBJ1-2|.
CASSPNLAGRGYGYTF
TGTGCCAGCAGCCCCAACCTCGCGGGCCGGGGCTATGGCTACACCTTC
>once|TRBV5-1|TRBJ1-2|TRBD1
CASSLDGQGNYGYTF
TGCGCCAGCAGCTTAGACGGACAGGGGAACTATGGCTACACCTTC
>.|TRBV14|TRBJ1-1|.
CASSITENTEAFF
TGTGCCAGCAGCATAACAGAGAACACTGAAGCTTTCTTT
>.|TRBV4-1|TRBJ1-4|TRBD1
CASSRGQAGNEKLFF
TGCGCCAGCAGCCGCGGACAGGCCGGGAATGAAAAACTGTTTTTT
>.|TRBV3-1/TRBV3-2|TRBJ2-3|TRBD2
CASSPISSGERDTQYF
TGTGCCAGCAGCCCGATTTCTAGCGGGGAGAGAGATACGCAGTATTTT
>.|TRBV11-2|TRBJ1-2|.
CASSHENYGYTF
TGTGCCAGCAGCCATGAGAACTATGGCTACACCTTC
>once|TRBV7-2|TRBJ2-1|TRBD2
CASSLGISGGNEQFF
TGTGCCAGCAGCTTAGGAATTAGCGGGGGCAATGAGCAGTTCTTC
>.|TRBV4-1|TRBJ1-5|.
CASSQDGNSNQPQHF
TGCGCCAGCAGCCAAGACGGGAATAGCAATCAGCCCCAGCATTTT
>once|TRBV7-2|TRBJ1-3|.
CASTEGLSGNTIYF
TGTGCCAGCACGGAGGGCCTCTCTGGAAACACCATATATTTT
>.|TRBV24-1|TRBJ1-5|.
CATSLPGQPQHF
TGTGCCACCAGCCTCCCGGGACAGCCCCAGCATTTT
>.|TRBV19|TRBJ1-4|.
CASSGSATNEKLFF
TGTGCCAGTAGTGGATCCGCAACTAATGAAAAACTGTTTTTT
>.|TRBV7-9|TRBJ1-1|TRBD1
CASSRQGDVTEAFF
TGTGCCAGCAGCCGACAGGGCGATGTCACTGAAGCTTTCTTT
>.|TRBV14|TRBJ2-7|TRBD1
CASSGAGTGGTREQYF
TGTGCCAGCAGTGGGGCCGGGACAGGGGGGACTAGAGAGCAGTACTTC
>.|TRBV4-3|TRBJ2-1|TRBD2
CASSPRAGGERNEQFF
TGCGCCAGCAGCCCCAGAGCGGGGGGCGAAAGAAATGAGCAGTTCTTC